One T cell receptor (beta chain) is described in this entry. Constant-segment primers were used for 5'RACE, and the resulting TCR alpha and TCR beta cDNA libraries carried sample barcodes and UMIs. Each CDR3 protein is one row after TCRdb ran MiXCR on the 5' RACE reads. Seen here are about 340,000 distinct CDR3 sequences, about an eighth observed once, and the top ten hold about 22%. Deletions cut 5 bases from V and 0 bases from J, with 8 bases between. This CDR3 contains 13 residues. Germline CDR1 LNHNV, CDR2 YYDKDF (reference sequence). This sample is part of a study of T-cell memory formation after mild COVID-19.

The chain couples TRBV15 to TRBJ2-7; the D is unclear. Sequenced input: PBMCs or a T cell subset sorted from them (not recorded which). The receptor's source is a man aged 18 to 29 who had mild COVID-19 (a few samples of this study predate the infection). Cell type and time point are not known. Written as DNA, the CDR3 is TGTGCCACCAGCGGACGGAGCTCCTACGAGCAGTACTTC. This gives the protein CATSGRSSYEQYF. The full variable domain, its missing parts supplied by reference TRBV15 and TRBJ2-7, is DAMVIQNPRYQVTQFGKPVTLSCSQTLNHNVMYWYQQKSSQAPKLLFHYYDKDFNNEADTPDNFQSRRPNTSFCFLDIRSPGLGDTAMYLCATSGRSSYEQYFGPGTRLTVT.